This T cell receptor beta chain was captured by sequencing in a study of beta chain features in type 1 diabetes. Expressed TCRB transcripts were sequenced because the entire RNA isolate underwent reverse transcription. Measured with immunoSEQ multiplex PCR; TCRdb has only the in-frame clones, and not every one. The sample shows about 150,000 clones, under 9.5% of them seen only once. Trimming took 3 bases from V and 5 from J, leaving 13 bases between them. Germline V lookup: CDR1 SEHNR, CDR2 FQNEAQ (reference sequence). The CDR3 runs 14 residues. This clone has just a few counts. The sample taken for sequencing was central memory CD4+ T cells from blood. The chain uses TRBV7-9 and TRBJ1-1, with D perhaps TRBD1 (5 bases). This receptor was obtained from a man aged 18 to 30 in good health. The CDR3 region is CASSFQSGGTEAFF. CDR3 nucleotide sequence: TGTGCCAGCAGCTTTCAGTCCGGGGGGACTGAAGCTTTCTTT.